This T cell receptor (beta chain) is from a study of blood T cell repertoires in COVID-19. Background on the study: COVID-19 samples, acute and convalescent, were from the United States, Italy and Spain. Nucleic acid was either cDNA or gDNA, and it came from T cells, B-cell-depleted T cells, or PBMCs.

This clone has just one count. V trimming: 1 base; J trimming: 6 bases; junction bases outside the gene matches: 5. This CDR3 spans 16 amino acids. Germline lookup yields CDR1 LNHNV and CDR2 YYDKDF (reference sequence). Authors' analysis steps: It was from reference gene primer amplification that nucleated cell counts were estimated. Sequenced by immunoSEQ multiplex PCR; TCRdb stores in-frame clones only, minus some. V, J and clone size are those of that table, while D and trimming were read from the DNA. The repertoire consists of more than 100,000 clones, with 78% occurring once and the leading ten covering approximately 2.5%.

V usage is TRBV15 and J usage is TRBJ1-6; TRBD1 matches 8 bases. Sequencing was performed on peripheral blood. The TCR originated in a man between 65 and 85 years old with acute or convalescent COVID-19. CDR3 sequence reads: CATSRVGTGINSPLHF. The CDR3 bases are TGTGCCACCAGCAGAGTAGGGACAGGCATTAATTCACCCCTCCACTTT. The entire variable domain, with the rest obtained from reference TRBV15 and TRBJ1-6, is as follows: DAMVIQNPRYQVTQFGKPVTLSCSQTLNHNVMYWYQQKSSQAPKLLFHYYDKDFNNEADTPDNFQSRRPNTSFCFLDIRSPGLGDTAMYLCATSRVGTGINSPLHFGNGTRLTVT.